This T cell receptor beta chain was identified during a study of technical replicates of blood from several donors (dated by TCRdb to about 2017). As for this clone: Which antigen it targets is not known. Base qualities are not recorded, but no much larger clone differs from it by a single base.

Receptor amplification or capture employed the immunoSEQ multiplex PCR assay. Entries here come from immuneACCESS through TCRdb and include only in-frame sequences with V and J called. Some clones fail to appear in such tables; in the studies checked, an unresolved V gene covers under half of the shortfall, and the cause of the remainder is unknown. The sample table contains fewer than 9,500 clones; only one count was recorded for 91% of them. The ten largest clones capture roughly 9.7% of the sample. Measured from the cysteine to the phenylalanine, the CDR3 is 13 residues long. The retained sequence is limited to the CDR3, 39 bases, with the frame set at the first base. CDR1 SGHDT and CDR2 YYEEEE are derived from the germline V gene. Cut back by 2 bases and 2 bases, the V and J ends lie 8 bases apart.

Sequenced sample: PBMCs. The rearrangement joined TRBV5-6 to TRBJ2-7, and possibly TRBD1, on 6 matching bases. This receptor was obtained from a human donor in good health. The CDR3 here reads CASSFGGPYEQYF. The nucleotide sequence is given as TGTGCCAGCAGCTTTGGGGGCCCCTACGAGCAGTACTTC.